These 26 T cell receptor beta chains came from one sample sequenced in a study of blood T cell repertoires in COVID-19. Only in-frame clones appear in the TCRdb table, and some are missing; sequencing was by immunoSEQ multiplex PCR. The data hold a few hundred thousand clones, with about 85% observed a single time. Sequencing used peripheral blood. These receptor sequences come from a woman aged 50 to 65 with COVID-19, enrolled during active disease.

The genes are TRBV13 and TRBJ2-5, with TRBD2 as a possible D gene (6 bases). This CDR3 comprises 15 residues. Germline loops: CDR1 PRHDT, CDR2 FYEKMQ (reference sequence). V lost 4 bases and J lost 5, with 17 bases in between. The chain's CDR3 is CASSSRDSSGETQYF. The DNA of the CDR3 is TGTGCCAGCAGCTCCCGGGACTCGTCCGGGGAGACCCAGTACTTC.

The V and J genes are TRBV5-1 and TRBJ2-3; D is possibly TRBD2 (6 bases). The CDR3 contains 18 residues. Germline-derived CDR1 and CDR2 are SGHRS and YFSETQ. V lost 0 bases to trimming and J lost 6 bases, with 23 bases between them. The CDR3 nucleotides read TGCGCCAGCAGCTTGGCCGTCCCGGGACTGCCAAGAGCTGATACGCAGTATTTT. The encoded protein is CASSLAVPGLPRADTQYF.

The chain recombines TRBV6-4 with TRBJ1-1, with a possible D match to TRBD1 (6 bases). Germline CDR1 reads MRHNA; CDR2 reads SNTAGT. The CDR3 spans 15 residues. Between the trimmed V and J ends, which lost 3 bases and 1 base, there was a span of 12 bases. The CDR3: CASSETGNSNTEAFF. CDR3 DNA sequence: TGTGCCAGCAGTGAGACAGGTAACTCGAACACTGAAGCTTTCTTT.

This clone was observed a handful of times. V usage is TRBV19 and J usage is TRBJ1-5; D might be TRBD1 (5 bases). V lost 5 bases, J lost 3 bases, and 14 bases lay in between. Germline-derived CDR1 and CDR2 are LNHDA and SQIVND (reference sequence). This CDR3 is built from 15 residues. In DNA form, the CDR3 reads TGTGCCAGTAGTTTCCCCGCGGGGCACAATCAGCCCCAGCATTTT. Residues: CASSFPAGHNQPQHF. Supplemented by reference TRBV19 and TRBJ1-5, the full variable domain reads DGGITQSPKYLFRKEGQNVTLSCEQNLNHDAMYWYRQDPGQGLRLIYYSQIVNDFQKGDIAEGYSVSREKKESFPLTVTSAQKNPTAFYLCASSFPAGHNQPQHFGDGTRLSIL.

The table lists this clone with a few counts. The chain uses TRBV20-1 and TRBJ1-1; D gene uncertain. The CDR3 sequence is 11 residues long. Germline CDR1 reads DFQATT; CDR2 reads SNEGSKA (reference sequence). The V end was cut by 5 bases, the J end by 1 base, with 5 bases between. In nucleotides, the CDR3 is TGCAGTGCTTCAGGGAACACTGAAGCTTTCTTT. This encodes CSASGNTEAFF.

The DNA for the CDR3 is TGTGCCAGTAGTAGTGAGGTGAGTTGGAACACTGAAGCTTTCTTT. As protein: CASSSEVSWNTEAFF. The chain employs TRBV19 and TRBJ1-1; D unclear. The CDR3 runs to 15 residues. Trimming left V 4 bases short and J 1 base short, with 13 bases between. CDR1 is LNHDA, CDR2 SQIVND, per germline (reference sequence).

The chain couples TRBV5-1 to TRBJ2-3, with 7 bases lining up with TRBD1. Trimming removed 3 bases from V and 4 bases from J; junction bases left unmatched: 11. The CDR3 length is 16 residues. The germline V gene encodes CDR1 SGHRS and CDR2 YFSETQ. The CDR3 here is CASSSRQGSLPDTQYF. The DNA for the CDR3 is TGCGCCAGCAGCTCCCGACAGGGAAGTCTCCCAGATACGCAGTATTTT. The full variable domain, with the rest looked up from reference TRBV5-1 and TRBJ2-3, is KAGVTQTPRYLIKTRGQQVTLSCSPISGHRSVSWYQQTPGQGLQFLFEYFSETQRNKGNFPGRFSGRQFSNSRSEMNVSTLELGDSALYLCASSSRQGSLPDTQYFGPGTRLTVL.

V usage is TRBV29-1 and J usage is TRBJ2-1; possible D gene TRBD1, 5 bases. Germline-derived CDR1 and CDR2 are SQVTM and ANQGSEA. This CDR3 is built from 16 residues. V lost 0 bases to trimming and J lost 6 bases, with 18 bases between them. The CDR3 loop reads CSVEDPNRLGPNEQFF. The CDR3 DNA sequence: TGCAGCGTTGAAGATCCTAACAGGTTGGGCCCCAATGAGCAGTTCTTC.

This chain joins TRBV13 and TRBJ2-3; D gene uncertain. V gave up 3 bases and J gave up 1 base, with 8 bases separating them. CDR1 and CDR2 (germline): PRHDT, FYEKMQ (reference sequence). The CDR3 sequence is 14 residues long. The CDR3 reads CASSFGQRTDTQYF. In nucleotides, the CDR3 is TGTGCCAGCAGCTTTGGGCAGCGCACAGATACGCAGTATTTT.

The rearrangement links TRBV30 to TRBJ1-1, with 8 bases lining up with TRBD1. CDR3 length: 12 amino acids. V trimming: 4 bases; J trimming: 6 bases; junction bases outside the gene matches: 4. From germline, CDR1 is GTSNPN and CDR2 SVGIG (reference sequence). The chain's CDR3 is CAWTRQGSEAFF. CDR3 DNA sequence: TGTGCCTGGACGCGACAGGGGTCTGAAGCTTTCTTT.

This clone has just a few counts. The chain uses TRBV9 and TRBJ1-2; D remains unclear. The ends were cut back, 4 bases at V and 4 bases at J, with 14 bases in the middle. Germline V lookup: CDR1 SGDLS, CDR2 YYNGEE. The CDR3 length is 14 residues. CDR3 DNA sequence: TGTGCCAGCAGCCCTAGCAAGGTAATCTATGGCTACACCTTC. Translating it yields CASSPSKVIYGYTF.

This chain joins TRBV6-6 and TRBJ2-1; 10 bases fit TRBD1. Per germline, CDR1 MNHNY and CDR2 SVGAGI (reference sequence). This CDR3 spans 15 amino acids. Losses at the gene ends were 5 bases for V and 8 bases for J; bases not matched to a gene: 9. CDR3 nucleotides: TGTGCCAGCAGTACTTGGACAGGGGGGAGCGATGAGCAGTTCTTC. Amino acid sequence: CASSTWTGGSDEQFF.

V usage is TRBV12-5 and J usage is TRBJ2-5; maybe TRBD1 (6 bases). Germline V gives CDR1 LGHNT, CDR2 FRNRAP. The CDR3 covers 16 residues. V lost 2 bases and J lost 2, with 15 bases in between. Here the CDR3 reads CASGLFGGRGQETQYF. The CDR3 DNA is TGTGCTAGTGGTTTGTTTGGAGGAAGGGGGCAAGAGACCCAGTACTTC. The full variable domain, rest sourced from reference TRBV12-5 and TRBJ2-5, is DARVTQTPRHKVTEMGQEVTMRCQPILGHNTVFWYRQTMMQGLELLAYFRNRAPLDDSGMPKDRFSAEMPDATLATLKIQPSEPRDSAVYFCASGLFGGRGQETQYFGPGTRLLVL.

V and J are TRBV28 and TRBJ1-2; TRBD1 might be the D (6 bases). The CDR3 totals 13 residues. Germline CDR1 MDHEN, CDR2 SYDVKM. V shed 5 bases and J shed 8 bases, with 15 bases lying between them. CDR3 DNA sequence: TGTGCCAGCAGTCCACAGGGTTACGGAGGCTACACCTTC. It encodes CASSPQGYGGYTF.

This chain connects TRBV28 to TRBJ1-1; 7 bases match TRBD1. V shed 2 bases, J shed 8 bases, and the junction held 5 bases outside the gene matches. CDR1 and CDR2 from the germline V gene are MDHEN and SYDVKM. The CDR3 spans 13 residues. DNA of the CDR3: TGTGCCAGCAGTTTACTTCAGGGGGGAGAAGCTTTCTTT. Its protein is CASSLLQGGEAFF.

V usage is TRBV10-2 and J usage is TRBJ1-4; D unresolved. CDR1 is WSHSY, CDR2 SAAADI, per germline. The CDR3 runs to 14 residues. The ends were cut back, 3 bases at V and 0 bases at J, with 5 bases in the middle. The CDR3 sequence is CASSDLATNEKLFF. CDR3 coding DNA: TGCGCCAGCAGTGATTTAGCAACTAATGAAAAACTGTTTTTT.

This clone was seen once. This chain's CDR3 is CASSQDPGNGLRGATDTQYF. The CDR3, as DNA: TGTGCCAGCAGCCAAGACCCGGGAAATGGATTGCGGGGGGCCACAGATACGCAGTATTTT. The chain employs TRBV4-2 and TRBJ2-3, with 8 bases matching TRBD2. CDR1 and CDR2 from the germline V gene are LGHNA and YNFKEQ. J lost 2 bases, V lost 0 bases, and 16 bases had no gene match. CDR3 length: 20 residues.

This clone was counted a few times. V and J are TRBV19 and TRBJ2-7, with D perhaps matching TRBD1 (6 bases). The CDR3 is 12 residues long. Trimming took off 4 bases at V and 4 bases at J, with 8 bases between the two ends. Germline V gene data show CDR1 as LNHDA and CDR2 as SQIVND (reference sequence). The CDR3 region is CASSNTGYEQYF. In DNA, the CDR3 is TGTGCCAGTAGTAATACAGGGTACGAGCAGTACTTC.

V usage is TRBV21-1 and J usage is TRBJ2-1; the table's D call, TRBD1, has no DNA check behind it. TRBV21-1 is deemed a pseudogene. The CDR3 totals 15 residues. Written as DNA, the CDR3 is TGTGCCAGCAGCAAGGACAGACCCTCCTACAATGAGCAGTTCTTC. The encoded protein is CASSKDRPSYNEQFF.

The chain joins TRBV11-2 to TRBJ2-5; D possibly corresponds to TRBD1 (5 bases). The CDR3 sequence is 13 residues long. Deletions cut 6 bases from V and 5 bases from J, with 13 bases between. In germline, CDR1 is SGHAT, CDR2 FQNNGV. CDR3 nucleotides: TGTGCCAGCAGAAATAGGGGTACGGAGACCCAGTACTTC. It yields the protein CASRNRGTETQYF.

The CDR3 loop is CASSVGHTGELFF. The CDR3 DNA sequence: TGTGCCAGCAGCGTAGGGCACACCGGGGAGCTGTTTTTT. The chain carries TRBV9 and TRBJ2-2; D gene unclear. V lost 0 bases and J 3 bases, leaving 3 bases between the germline ends. The CDR3 has 13 amino acids. CDR1 is SGDLS, CDR2 YYNGEE, per germline.

The J gene is TRBJ2-5, the V gene TRBV10-3; D remains ambiguous. The CDR3 has 11 residues. Germline CDR1 and CDR2: ENHRY and SYGVKD. V was pared by 3 bases and J by 5 bases, with 4 bases between. CDR3 region: CAISDLETQYF. The CDR3 DNA is TGTGCCATCAGTGACCTTGAGACCCAGTACTTC.

The CDR3 region has the DNA TGTGCCAGCAGCTTAGACCGAGCGGGGGGGCTACAGTTCTTC. Its protein product is CASSLDRAGGLQFF. The V gene is TRBV11-3, the J gene TRBJ2-1, with TRBD2 identical over 10 bases. CDR1 is SGHNT, CDR2 YENEEA, per germline. V dropped 0 bases and J dropped 13; count of bases not matched to a gene: 6. The CDR3 contains 14 residues. The full variable domain, rest sourced from reference TRBV11-3 and TRBJ2-1, is EAGVVQSPRYKIIEKKQPVAFWCNPISGHNTLYWYLQNLGQGPELLIRYENEEAVDDSQLPKDRFSAERLKGVDSTLKIQPAELGDSAVYLCASSLDRAGGLQFFGPGTRLTVL.

The chain joins TRBV6-5 to TRBJ1-2; 9 nucleotides line up with TRBD1. Trimming removed 9 bases from V and 5 bases from J; junction bases left unmatched: 10. The CDR3 consists of 14 residues. Germline lookup yields CDR1 MNHEY and CDR2 SVGAGI. The DNA for the CDR3 is TGTGCCAGTGAGACAGGGGGATCAAGGTATGGCTACACCTTC. Translated: CASETGGSRYGYTF.

The V gene is TRBV5-6, the J gene TRBJ1-4; 8 nucleotides agree with TRBD1. The CDR3 consists of 15 residues. The germline CDR1 and CDR2 sequences are SGHDT and YYEEEE. The V segment lost 3 bases and the J segment 11 bases; nucleotides outside the gene matches: 12. CDR3 DNA sequence: TGTGCCAGCAGCTCTATAGGGACAGGCAAAGAGAAACTGTTTTTT. This codes for CASSSIGTGKEKLFF.

This clone was seen more than once but under ten times. V and J are TRBV4-3 and TRBJ2-2; D is undetermined. Trimming stripped 1 base from V and 5 bases from J, with 23 bases between. This CDR3 is 19 amino acids long. Germline CDR1 LGHNA, CDR2 YSLEER. In nucleotides, the CDR3 is TGCGCCAGCAGCCAAGCCCGACCCCTCATTAGCCGAGGTACCGGGGAGCTGTTTTTT. Translated: CASSQARPLISRGTGELFF.